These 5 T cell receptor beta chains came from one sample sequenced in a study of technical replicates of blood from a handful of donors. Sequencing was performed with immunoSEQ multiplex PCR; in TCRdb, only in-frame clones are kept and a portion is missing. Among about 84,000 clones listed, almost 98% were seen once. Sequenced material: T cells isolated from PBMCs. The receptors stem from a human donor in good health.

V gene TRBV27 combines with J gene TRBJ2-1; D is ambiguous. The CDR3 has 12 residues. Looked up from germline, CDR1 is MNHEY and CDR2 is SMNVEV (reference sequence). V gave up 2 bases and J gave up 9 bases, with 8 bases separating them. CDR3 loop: CASSLVLGEQFF. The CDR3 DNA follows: TGTGCCAGCAGTTTAGTTCTAGGTGAGCAGTTCTTC.

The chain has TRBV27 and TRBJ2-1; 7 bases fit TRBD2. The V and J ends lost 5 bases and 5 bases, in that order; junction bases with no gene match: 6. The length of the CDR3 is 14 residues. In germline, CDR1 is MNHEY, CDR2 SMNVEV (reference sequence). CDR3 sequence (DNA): TGTGCCAGCAGTAGGGGAGGGCGGCACAATGAGCAGTTCTTC. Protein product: CASSRGGRHNEQFF.

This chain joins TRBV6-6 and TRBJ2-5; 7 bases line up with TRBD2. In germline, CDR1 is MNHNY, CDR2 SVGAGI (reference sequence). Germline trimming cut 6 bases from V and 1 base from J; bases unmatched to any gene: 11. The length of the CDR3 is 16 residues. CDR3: CASRKLFAGVQETQYF. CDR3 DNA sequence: TGTGCCAGCAGAAAGCTGTTTGCGGGAGTCCAAGAGACCCAGTACTTC.

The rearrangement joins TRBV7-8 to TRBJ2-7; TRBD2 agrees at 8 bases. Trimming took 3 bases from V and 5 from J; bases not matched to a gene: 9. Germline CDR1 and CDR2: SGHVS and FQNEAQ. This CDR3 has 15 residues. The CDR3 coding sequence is TGTGCCAGCAGCTTTTACGGAGCGGGAGTCCACGAGCAGTACTTC. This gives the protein CASSFYGAGVHEQYF. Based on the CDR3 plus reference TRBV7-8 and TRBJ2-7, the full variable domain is GAGVSQSPRYKVAKRGQDVALRCDPISGHVSLFWYQQALGQGPEFLTYFQNEAQLDKSGLPSDRFFAERPEGSVSTLKIQRTQQEDSAVYLCASSFYGAGVHEQYFGPGTRLTVT.

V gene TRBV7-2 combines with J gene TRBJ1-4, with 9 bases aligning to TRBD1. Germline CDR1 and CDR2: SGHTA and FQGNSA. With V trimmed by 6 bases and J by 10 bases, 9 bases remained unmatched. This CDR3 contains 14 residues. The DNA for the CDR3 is TGTGCCAGCAGTCCCGGGACAGGGATAAGAAAACTGTTTTTT. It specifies CASSPGTGIRKLFF.